A selection of T cell receptor beta chains follows, all from one sample in a study of blood T cells in healthy people across ages. TCRdb redid the calling of the 5' RACE reads with MiXCR, one entry per CDR3 protein. The sample consists of 1.2 million to 1.5 million distinct CDR3 sequences, 59% of them appearing once. The source material was blood. These receptors were taken from a man aged 18 to 29 in good health. The CDR3 runs from the conserved cysteine through the conserved F or W.

v_call: TRBV20-1; cdr3_aa: CSARENTGPGYTF
v_call: TRBV3-1; cdr3_aa: CASSPKDWYKNIQYF
v_call: TRBV28; cdr3_aa: CASSLSTARYGYTF
v_call: TRBV10-3; cdr3_aa: CAISEGLAGDREQFF
v_call: TRBV5-1; cdr3_aa: CASSVAGIAYNEQFF
v_call: TRBV2; cdr3_aa: CASSEAAGGQQYF
v_call: TRBV29-1; cdr3_aa: CSVFDRPNYGYTF
v_call: TRBV7-2; cdr3_aa: CASSWDSQGTQYF
v_call: TRBV6-2/TRBV6-3; cdr3_aa: CASSYATAVRYGYTF
v_call: TRBV7-9; cdr3_aa: CASSTGTTHYEQYF
v_call: TRBV11-2; cdr3_aa: CASSLSVRPGANVLTF
v_call: TRBV5-1; cdr3_aa: CASSLSLDGYTF
v_call: TRBV12-3/TRBV12-4; cdr3_aa: CASSTPHIYYGYTF
v_call: TRBV6-6; cdr3_aa: CASTIGINSYEQYF
v_call: TRBV29-1; cdr3_aa: CSVEVLGTGLNTEAFF
v_call: TRBV10-2; cdr3_aa: CASSAGVGAKNIQYF
v_call: TRBV7-9; cdr3_aa: CASSNRTGITGEQYF
v_call: TRBV10-2; cdr3_aa: CASRSSPYEQYF
v_call: TRBV20-1; cdr3_aa: CSARGIVYEQYF
v_call: TRBV9; cdr3_aa: CASSVARSDTEAFF
v_call: TRBV12-3/TRBV12-4; cdr3_aa: CASSPHPGELFF
v_call: TRBV20-1; cdr3_aa: CSARDLQGFYGYTF
v_call: TRBV11-2; cdr3_aa: CASSLHGTDWNEQYF
v_call: TRBV15; cdr3_aa: CATSRAPRRGLNEKLFF
v_call: TRBV6-5; cdr3_aa: CASPSVGGTDTQYF
v_call: TRBV6-2/TRBV6-3; cdr3_aa: CASSYSSLGHEQFF
v_call: TRBV6-2/TRBV6-3; cdr3_aa: CASSQPRDSLPYEQYF
v_call: TRBV7-9; cdr3_aa: CASSLEAMSSYEQYF
v_call: TRBV29-1; cdr3_aa: CSVGFKYGYTF
v_call: TRBV10-3; cdr3_aa: CAISKGQGTSGYEQYF
v_call: TRBV27; cdr3_aa: CASSSLAGGKRSYGYTF